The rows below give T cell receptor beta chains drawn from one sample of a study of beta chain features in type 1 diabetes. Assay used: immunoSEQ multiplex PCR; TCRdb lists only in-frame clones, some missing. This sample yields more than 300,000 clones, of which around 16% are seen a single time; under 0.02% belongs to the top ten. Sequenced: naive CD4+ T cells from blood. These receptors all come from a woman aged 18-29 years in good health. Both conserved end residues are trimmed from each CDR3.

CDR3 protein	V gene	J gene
ASSLRIGNEQF	TRBV7-9	TRBJ2-1
ASSQDLATEAF	TRBV4-3	TRBJ1-1
AIRAGGGNIQY	TRBV10-3	TRBJ2-4
ASRGRGREETQY	TRBV5-1	TRBJ2-5
ASSEGFAVAKNIQY	TRBV2	TRBJ2-4
ASSSLSPNTQY	TRBV6-5	TRBJ2-3
SVAGRTNTGELF	TRBV29-1	TRBJ2-2
ASTLGTSGYNEQF	TRBV19	TRBJ2-1
ASVMGLAGADEQY	TRBV2	TRBJ2-7
ASSGTGFLGGYT	TRBV9	TRBJ1-2
SVESGRRYEQF	TRBV29-1	TRBJ2-1
ASSTTPGQGREPQH	TRBV28	TRBJ1-5
ASSLAIPLANVLT	TRBV11-2	TRBJ2-6
ASSPPVNIQY	TRBV7-9	TRBJ2-4
ASSEMGAVYNEQF	TRBV6-1	TRBJ2-1
AGGFMAEQF	TRBV30	TRBJ2-1
SASQGDHQY	TRBV20-1	TRBJ2-5
ASSLQRRTEAF	TRBV11-2	TRBJ1-1
ASRLAGVTETQY	TRBV7-2	TRBJ2-5
ASSQEGGLARSYEQY	TRBV4-2	TRBJ2-7
AWTQGIDTQY	TRBV30	TRBJ2-3
ASSSGASGSPDTQY	TRBV5-1	TRBJ2-3
AWSLARHSNQPQH	TRBV30	TRBJ1-5
ASSLVYHSGQNYGYT	TRBV5-8	TRBJ1-2
ASRGLAGLHSYNEQF	TRBV28	TRBJ2-1
ASTGQGSTEAF	TRBV7-9	TRBJ1-1
SVAMTENQPQH	TRBV29-1	TRBJ1-5
ASSARTGTLDTQY	TRBV6-5	TRBJ2-3
ASSYREAGGYT	TRBV6-6	TRBJ1-2
ASSRQGEETQY	TRBV6-5	TRBJ2-5
ASTGEWPFRYNEQF	TRBV27	TRBJ2-1
ASRINNPGHEQY	TRBV28	TRBJ2-7
ASNTGFNQPQH	TRBV2	TRBJ1-5
ASSPLDLGGEQY	TRBV5-1	TRBJ2-7
ASSVQGNTEAF	TRBV6-4	TRBJ1-1
ASSQDWTANQPQH	TRBV4-3	TRBJ1-5
SVELGLAGGNEQF	TRBV29-1	TRBJ2-1
ASKYLAGEGPYEQY	TRBV28	TRBJ2-7
ASSQSGAWAGELF	TRBV4-3	TRBJ2-2
ASSATPGQDRHTIY	TRBV5-1	TRBJ1-3
AWSVSRGNTEAF	TRBV30	TRBJ1-1
ASSESTTGNTEAF	TRBV25-1	TRBJ1-1
ASSTRLAGGGTDTQY	TRBV7-2	TRBJ2-3
ASSMGLSTDTQY	TRBV19	TRBJ2-3
ASSVGPTEAEQY	TRBV9	TRBJ2-7
ASSRVPGTGGPSMYEQY	TRBV18	TRBJ2-7
ASSPPRDRGSYGYT	TRBV7-2	TRBJ1-2
AWSVGRTYGYT	TRBV30	TRBJ1-2
SVELGTSGRSYEQY	TRBV29-1	TRBJ2-7
ASSFWTGDIYEQY	TRBV7-2	TRBJ2-7
SVEPQLAPHAEF	TRBV29-1	TRBJ2-1
ASSPGQGSAYEQY	TRBV18	TRBJ2-7
AIRGDATNEKLF	TRBV10-3	TRBJ1-4